This T cell receptor beta chain came from a study of Graves' ophthalmopathy and Graves' hyperthyroidism. Investigators amplified TCR beta CDR3 regions from RNA transcripts. The workflow started with a first-round RT-PCR run with HTBI primers and then moved on to a second-round multiplex PCR. In TCRdb, the multiplex PCR reads were re-called with MiXCR into one record per CDR3 protein. This sample has roughly 400,000 distinct CDR3 sequences, with just over 15% found just once. Trimming removed 8 bases at V and 2 bases at J, with 15 bases between. The CDR3 totals 14 residues. This clonotype was found many times.

This receptor was obtained from a woman under 30 with stable Graves' hyperthyroidism. This chain joins TRBV12-3 or TRBV12-4 and TRBJ2-5; possible D gene TRBD1, 5 bases. Specimen: peripheral blood. DNA of the CDR3: TGTGCCAGCCGGCTGACAGTATTACAAGAGACCCAGTACTTC. Protein sequence: CASRLTVLQETQYF.